The following is a T cell receptor (beta chain) sequence with its context. Its antigen is undetermined. The sample belongs to a study of shared clonotypes between healthy human individuals. Study summary: Every donor yielded three CD4 naive, three CD4 memory, two CD8 naive and one CD8 memory plate.

Everyone who donated was a Caucasian adult who lived in Nashville, Tennessee. Study outcomes and limitations: With few donors, the genetic and exposure-history diversity represented was limited.

CDR3 length equals 13 residues. Germline-derived CDR1 and CDR2 are MGHRA and YSYEKL. V was pared by 1 base and J by 8 bases, with 10 bases between. Per the original data handling: ImmunoSEQ yielded junction-only sequences lacking quality scores, so filtering differed. Clones were read by immunoSEQ multiplex PCR, and TCRdb kept only the in-frame ones, dropping some. The V and J calls and clone size come from that table; D and trimming were worked out from the DNA. Of around 2.1 million clones detected, under 97% appear once; the ten largest clones hold approximately 0.13%. Sequenced: naive CD4+ T cells sorted from blood. Documented subset: CD45RA+ positively selected. This TCR came from a man in his late teens or twenties in good health. The gene calls are TRBV4-1 and TRBJ2-3, with D unclear. The CDR3 sequence: CASSQALPGTQYF. The CDR3 DNA reads as TGCGCCAGCAGCCAAGCACTCCCGGGTACGCAGTATTTT.